What follows are 27 T cell receptor beta chains derived from one specimen sequenced in a study of radiation and T cells in renal cell carcinoma. Time point denoted: blood 2 weeks post-SBRT. The sample's treatment: 15 Gy SBRT to primary tumor, nephrectomy 4 weeks later. Generated by immunoSEQ multiplex PCR, the TCRdb table keeps only in-frame clones and is missing some. The sample yields some 75,000 clones, more than 75% seen once. The sample was blood, taken from a patient whose treatment included radiotherapy and nephrectomy. These TCRs come from a man aged 60 to 69 with renal cell carcinoma.

This chain joins TRBV27 and TRBJ1-1; possible D gene TRBD1, 6 bases. The CDR3 has 14 amino acids. Germline loops: CDR1 MNHEY, CDR2 SMNVEV (reference sequence). Trimming stripped 2 bases from V and 6 bases from J, with 13 bases between. The CDR3 region is CASSLTGARSEAFF. CDR3 nucleotide sequence: TGTGCCAGCAGTTTAACGGGGGCGCGATCTGAAGCTTTCTTT.

This sequence joins TRBV7-7 and TRBJ2-5; D perhaps matches TRBD1 (5 bases). V lost 1 base to trimming and J lost 4 bases, with 10 bases between them. CDR1 and CDR2 (germline): SSHAT, FNYEAQ (reference sequence). This CDR3 has 14 amino acids. CDR3 bases: TGTGCCAGCAGCTTAGTAGGGGTGGGAGAGACCCAGTACTTC. This encodes CASSLVGVGETQYF.

The chain uses TRBV4-2 and TRBJ2-1, with TRBD2 matching over 9 bases. The CDR3 covers 18 residues. In germline, CDR1 is LGHNA, CDR2 YNFKEQ. V was clipped by 2 bases and J by 0 bases; unmatched bases: 8. The CDR3 coding sequence is TGTGCCAGCAGCCAAAACCTAGCGGGGCGAGGCTCCTACAATGAGCAGTTCTTC. It yields the protein CASSQNLAGRGSYNEQFF.

This chain uses TRBV6-5 with TRBJ2-2; a possible D gene is TRBD1 (5 bases). The CDR3 extends over 13 amino acids. The ends were cut back, 6 bases at V and 4 bases at J, with 9 bases in the middle. Germline CDR1 MNHEY, CDR2 SVGAGI. The CDR3: CASRGRITGELFF. CDR3 nucleotide sequence: TGTGCCAGCAGGGGGCGTATCACCGGGGAGCTGTTTTTT.

Comment on this clone: This sequence may be a read error, since a much larger clone differs from it by one base. The chain's CDR3 is CASSAGDRWNTIYF. CDR3 bases: TGTGCCAGCAGCGCCGGGGACAGGTGGAACACCATATATTTT. This chain links TRBV2 with TRBJ1-3; the match to TRBD1 covers 8 bases. The CDR3 extends over 14 amino acids. The V and J ends lost 6 bases and 7 bases, in that order; junction bases with no gene match: 8. Germline assignment: CDR1 SNHLY and CDR2 FYNNEI.

V and J are TRBV5-4 and TRBJ1-3; no definite D call. From germline, CDR1 is SGHNT and CDR2 YYREEE (reference sequence). This CDR3 is built from 18 residues. V was clipped by 1 base and J by 3 bases, with 20 bases between them. This CDR3 reads CASSLNRGAQVLGNTIYF. The CDR3 region has the DNA TGTGCCAGCAGCTTGAATCGTGGAGCCCAGGTCCTTGGAAACACCATATATTTT.

The CDR3 spells CASSFGRANGYTF. In DNA, the CDR3 is TGTGCCAGTTCCTTTGGCAGGGCGAATGGCTACACCTTC. The chain links TRBV28 to TRBJ1-2; the D gene is possibly TRBD1 (5 bases). This CDR3 spans 13 amino acids. Germline-derived CDR1 and CDR2 are MDHEN and SYDVKM. V shed 9 bases and J shed 6 bases, with 17 bases lying between them.

This clone was observed a single time. V and J are TRBV11-3 and TRBJ2-5; D might be TRBD1 (6 bases). Per the germline V gene, CDR1 is SGHNT and CDR2 is YENEEA. V was clipped by 5 bases and J by 3 bases, with 16 bases between them. The CDR3 has 15 residues. In nucleotides, the CDR3 is TGTGCCAGCAGCGACCGGTCAGGGGTGGAAGAGACCCAGTACTTC. This gives the protein CASSDRSGVEETQYF. Drawing the rest from reference TRBV11-3 and TRBJ2-5, the complete variable domain is EAGVVQSPRYKIIEKKQPVAFWCNPISGHNTLYWYLQNLGQGPELLIRYENEEAVDDSQLPKDRFSAERLKGVDSTLKIQPAELGDSAVYLCASSDRSGVEETQYFGPGTRLLVL.

Ten or more counts support this clone. V usage is TRBV15 and J usage is TRBJ2-3; 13 nucleotides match TRBD2. Germline V lookup: CDR1 LNHNV, CDR2 YYDKDF (reference sequence). Unmatched junction bases numbered 6, after V lost 5 bases and J lost 4 bases. The CDR3 consists of 16 residues. The chain's CDR3 is CATSSGLAGVADTQYF. For the CDR3, the DNA is TGTGCCACCAGCTCCGGACTAGCGGGAGTCGCAGATACGCAGTATTTT.

V usage is TRBV2 and J usage is TRBJ1-5; 8 nucleotides match TRBD1. This CDR3 contains 14 residues. Looked up from germline, CDR1 is SNHLY and CDR2 is FYNNEI. Trimming cost V 6 bases and J 6 bases; bases outside gene matches: 7. In DNA, the CDR3 is TGTGCCAGCAGCCGAGACAGGGGCGGTCAGCCCCAGCATTTT. Translated, it gives CASSRDRGGQPQHF.

This clone was seen only a few times. The chain has TRBV4-2 and TRBJ1-2, with D tentatively TRBD1 (6 bases). Germline CDR1 and CDR2: LGHNA and YNFKEQ. The CDR3 sequence is 12 residues long. The V gene lost 2 bases and the J gene lost 6 bases, with 7 bases spanning the gap. The CDR3 sequence is CASSQNRDGYTF. CDR3 coding DNA: TGTGCCAGCAGCCAAAACAGGGATGGCTACACCTTC.

CDR3 sequence: CASSVETSSTGELFF. The CDR3, as DNA: TGTGCCAGCAGCGTCGAGACTAGCAGCACCGGGGAGCTGTTTTTT. The chain recombines TRBV9 with TRBJ2-2, with 7 bases aligning to TRBD2. The J segment lost 4 bases and the V segment lost 2 bases, leaving 5 bases of the junction unmatched. The CDR3 runs to 15 residues. The germline gives CDR1 SGDLS, CDR2 YYNGEE.

V gene TRBV14 combines with J gene TRBJ2-5; D gene unclear. V was clipped by 1 base and J by 7 bases, with 7 bases between them. The germline gives CDR1 SGHDN, CDR2 FVKESK. There are 12 residues in the CDR3. The CDR3 DNA reads as TGTGCCAGCAGCCAAGGACGGTGGACCCAGTACTTC. This encodes CASSQGRWTQYF.

The chain couples TRBV7-2 to TRBJ2-1; D remains unclear. V was shortened by 2 bases and J by 8 bases, with 16 bases between the two germline ends. The CDR3 has 15 amino acids. From germline, CDR1 is SGHTA and CDR2 FQGNSA. The CDR3 nucleotides are TGTGCCAGCAGCTTAATCTCCGGGCATGGGGATGAGCAGTTCTTC. Translation: CASSLISGHGDEQFF.

The chain couples TRBV19 to TRBJ2-7; 9 bases agree with TRBD1. This CDR3 comprises 13 residues. V lost 5 bases to trimming and J lost 4 bases; unmatched junction nucleotides: 3. Germline lookup yields CDR1 LNHDA and CDR2 SQIVND (reference sequence). The CDR3: CASSRDREYEQYF. Written as DNA, the CDR3 is TGTGCCAGTAGTCGGGACAGGGAGTACGAGCAGTACTTC. The full variable domain, rest sourced from reference TRBV19 and TRBJ2-7, is DGGITQSPKYLFRKEGQNVTLSCEQNLNHDAMYWYRQDPGQGLRLIYYSQIVNDFQKGDIAEGYSVSREKKESFPLTVTSAQKNPTAFYLCASSRDREYEQYFGPGTRLTVT.

CDR3 loop: CASSSETKATF. CDR3 DNA: TGTGCCAGCAGCTCCGAGACGAAGGCCACCTTC. The J gene is TRBJ1-2, the V gene TRBV7-2; no clear D gene. Germline V gene sequence: CDR1 SGHTA, CDR2 FQGNSA. The CDR3 is 11 amino acids. Deletions cut 4 bases from V and 13 bases from J, with 13 bases between.

This chain's CDR3 is CASSPRRRTGRDTDTQYF. The DNA of the CDR3 is TGCGCCAGCAGCCCGCGAAGAAGGACAGGGAGAGATACAGATACGCAGTATTTT. The rearrangement uses TRBV5-1 and TRBJ2-3, with 8 bases aligning to TRBD1. The CDR3 spans 18 residues. In germline, CDR1 is SGHRS, CDR2 YFSETQ. After removal of 4 bases from V and 3 bases from J, the junction contained 16 bases not matched to a gene.

This clone was recorded only once. The chain recombines TRBV28 with TRBJ1-5; no definite D call. V was trimmed by 3 bases and J by 11 bases, leaving 11 bases between them. Germline assignment: CDR1 MDHEN and CDR2 SYDVKM. This CDR3 comprises 12 residues. The CDR3 protein is CASSFGPGAQHF. Here the CDR3 DNA reads TGTGCCAGCAGTTTCGGGCCGGGAGCCCAGCATTTT.

This chain uses TRBV28 with TRBJ1-2; D is undetermined. The CDR3 is made up of 14 amino acids. V gave up 4 bases and J gave up 3 bases, with 12 bases separating them. Germline assignment: CDR1 MDHEN and CDR2 SYDVKM. The CDR3 loop reads CASSSQQSDYGYTF. CDR3 bases: TGTGCCAGCAGTTCCCAACAGAGTGACTATGGCTACACCTTC.

The chain recombines TRBV7-2 with TRBJ2-2; TRBD2 might be the D (6 bases). The CDR3 consists of 16 residues. V was shortened by 4 bases and J by 1 base, with 13 bases between the two germline ends. The germline V gene encodes CDR1 SGHTA and CDR2 FQGNSA. In nucleotides, the CDR3 is TGTGCCAGCAGCTCCCGGGGTAGCGGGAACACCGGGGAGCTGTTTTTT. This gives the protein CASSSRGSGNTGELFF.

The chain is built from TRBV10-3 and TRBJ1-5; 7 bases fit TRBD1. From germline, CDR1 is ENHRY and CDR2 SYGVKD. Trimming cost V 5 bases and J 6 bases; bases outside gene matches: 7. This CDR3 has 14 residues. CDR3 coding DNA: TGTGCCATCAGTATCAGGGGGGAGGGTCAGCCCCAGCATTTT. This translates into CAISIRGEGQPQHF.

V gene TRBV7-8 combines with J gene TRBJ1-5; possibly TRBD1 for D (5 bases). This CDR3 has 15 amino acids. V was trimmed by 6 bases and J by 6 bases, leaving 18 bases between them. Germline V CDR1 and CDR2: SGHVS, FQNEAQ. CDR3 amino acids: CASRPGRGGGQPQHF. In DNA, the CDR3 is TGTGCCAGCAGACCAGGAAGGGGTGGGGGTCAGCCCCAGCATTTT.

V usage is TRBV7-6 and J usage is TRBJ1-4; 10 bases match TRBD1. The CDR3 extends over 16 amino acids. Germline V gene lookup returns CDR1 SGHVS and CDR2 FNYEAQ. The junction had 8 bases not matched to a gene; V was cut back by 7 bases and J by 3 bases. As DNA, the CDR3 is TGTGCCAGCAAGCGCGGGACAGGGGTCCCTAATGAAAAACTGTTTTTT. Its translation is CASKRGTGVPNEKLFF. The complete variable domain, with remaining parts taken from reference TRBV7-6 and TRBJ1-4, reads GAGVSQSPRYKVTKRGQDVALRCDPISGHVSLYWYRQALGQGPEFLTYFNYEAQQDKSGLPNDRFSAERPEGSISTLTIQRTEQRDSAMYRCASKRGTGVPNEKLFFGSGTQLSVL.

This chain joins TRBV4-2 and TRBJ2-7; 7 bases line up with TRBD1. CDR3 length: 16 residues. The J segment lost 0 bases and the V segment lost 3 bases, leaving 8 bases of the junction unmatched. Per germline, CDR1 LGHNA and CDR2 YNFKEQ. The CDR3 nucleotides read TGTGCCAGCAGCCAGGCAGACAGGGAAAGCTCCTACGAGCAGTACTTC. Amino acids: CASSQADRESSYEQYF.

The CDR3 nucleotides read TGTGCCAGCAGCTCTAGAAACAGGGGGCGCGAAGGGTCTGGAAACACCATATATTTT. It codes for CASSSRNRGREGSGNTIYF. The rearrangement uses TRBV12-1 and TRBJ1-3; the table's D call, TRBD1, has no DNA check behind it. TRBV12-1 is listed as a pseudogene. The CDR3 spans 19 residues.

In DNA, the CDR3 is TGTGCCATCACCTCGGGAGGGGGGTTGACAGATACGCAGTATTTT. Amino acid sequence: CAITSGGGLTDTQYF. The gene calls are TRBV10-3 and TRBJ2-3; 8 bases agree with TRBD2. Trimming cost V 7 bases and J 3 bases; bases outside gene matches: 9. The CDR3 totals 15 residues. Germline-derived CDR1 and CDR2 are ENHRY and SYGVKD.

The chain employs TRBV7-9 and TRBJ1-1, with D unclear. Per the germline V gene, CDR1 is SEHNR and CDR2 is FQNEAQ (reference sequence). CDR3 length: 14 amino acids. V was pared by 3 bases and J by 6 bases, with 14 bases between. The CDR3 DNA reads TGTGCCAGCAGCTTTCCGGGTCTATGGGCTGAAGCTTTCTTT. It specifies CASSFPGLWAEAFF.